This T cell receptor beta chain was recorded in a study of graft-versus-host responses after intestinal transplantation. About the research overall: The whole recipient group had anti-thymocyte globulin induction followed by tacrolimus and steroids for roughly 3 years.

Method: immunoSEQ multiplex PCR; TCRdb's copy keeps in-frame clones and lacks some. The sample holds under 5,000 clones; 72% are singletons and the top ten take approximately 11%. Germline CDR1 is MNHEY and CDR2 is SVGAGI. J lost 4 bases, V lost 5 bases, and 6 bases had no gene match. This CDR3 is 15 amino acids long. This clone was found once. The antigen remains undetermined. Findings and limits, study-wide: Allograft clonal ratios (graft-versus-host to host-versus-graft) were high in patients who had graft-donor T cell macrochimerism. Analysis identified GvH clones in recipient marrow, with some appearing first in ileum or blood. Early post-transplant HvG declines tracked with peak circulating GvH clone levels.

Lamina propria and intraepithelial lymphocytes were released by processing graft tissue. The TCR was taken from a human patient who received an intestinal transplant, so some T cells may come from the graft donor. The material was ileum tissue, obtained approximately 32 months after intestinal transplantation. The chain is built from TRBV6-5 and TRBJ2-2; 8 nucleotides align to TRBD2. The CDR3: CASSALAGSTGELFF. The CDR3, as DNA: TGTGCCAGCAGTGCGTTAGCGGGATCCACCGGGGAGCTGTTTTTT.